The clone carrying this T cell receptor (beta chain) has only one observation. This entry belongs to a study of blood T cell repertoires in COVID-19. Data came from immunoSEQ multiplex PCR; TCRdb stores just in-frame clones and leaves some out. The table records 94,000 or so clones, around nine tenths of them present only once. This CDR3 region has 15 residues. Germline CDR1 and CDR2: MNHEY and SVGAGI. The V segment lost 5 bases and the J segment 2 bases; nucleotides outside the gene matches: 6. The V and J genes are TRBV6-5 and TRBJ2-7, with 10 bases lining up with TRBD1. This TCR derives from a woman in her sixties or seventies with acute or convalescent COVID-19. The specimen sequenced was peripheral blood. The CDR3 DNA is TGTGCCAGCAGTCGCCTCGGGACAGGGGCCTACGAGCAGTACTTC. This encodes CASSRLGTGAYEQYF.